This TCR beta chain was recovered during a study of T-cell memory formation after mild COVID-19. Across the study: Largely donor-specific TCR clusters were found. Study-wide findings and caveats: Contracting CD8+ clones were enriched in EMRA, CD4+ mainly in CM and EM. Researchers could not confirm that second-wave clones peaking on day 37 targeted SARS-CoV-2.

This clonotype was detected only a few times. No antigen is known for it. With constant-segment primers, 5'RACE yielded cDNA libraries of TCR alpha and TCR beta that carried sample barcodes and UMIs. TCRdb processed the 5' RACE reads anew with MiXCR; each CDR3 protein has one entry. Found here are roughly 280,000 distinct CDR3 sequences, 8.2% of them singletons; the top ten hold about 22%. Material: PBMCs or a T cell subset sorted from them (not recorded which). This clonotype was sampled from a man aged 18 to 30 who had mild COVID-19 (a few samples of this study predate the infection). Cell type and time point are not known.

CDR3: CASSYRRGSTDTQYF. CDR3 nucleotides: TGTGCCAGCAGTTACAGGCGGGGTAGCACAGATACGCAGTATTTT. The chain combines TRBV6-5 with TRBJ2-3; tentatively, D is TRBD2 (6 bases). The CDR3 has 15 amino acids. V lost 2 bases to trimming and J lost 0 bases, with 9 bases between them. In germline, CDR1 is MNHEY, CDR2 SVGAGI.